What follows are 7 T cell receptor beta chains derived from one specimen sequenced in a study of vaccination and CD4 T cells after COVID-19. No antigen has been identified for these receptors. The Oncomine TCR Beta short-read assay was applied to DNA of cultured CD4+ T cells. In TCRdb, the PCR reads were re-called with MiXCR into one record per CDR3 protein. This sample has 20,000 to 25,000 distinct CDR3 sequences, with approximately 32% found just once. The time point here: late sampling 161 to 241 days after vaccination in a few convalescent patients. Treatment: roughly 10-day PBMC culture with coronavirus spike peptide pools or control peptides (ViraFEST assay). This specimen consisted of CD4+ T cells from blood, cultured in vitro, obtained about 7 months after SARS-CoV-2 vaccination. These TCRs come from a human donor who had recovered from COVID-19.

CDR3 sequence (DNA): TGTGCCAGCAGCCTACGTGGGCCCGAGACCCAGTACTTC. Translating gives CASSLRGPETQYF. This chain connects TRBV7-2 to TRBJ2-5; D remains unclear. The V gene lost 5 bases and the J gene lost 5 bases, with 12 bases spanning the gap. The CDR3 extends over 13 amino acids. Germline V CDR1 and CDR2: SGHTA, FQGNSA.

By share, this clonotype ranks as medium-sized. In DNA, the CDR3 is TGCAGTGCGCCCTCGGGCGGGAGCCCCTACAATGAGCAGTTCTTC. Residues: CSAPSGGSPYNEQFF. This chain links TRBV20-1 with TRBJ2-1; the match to TRBD2 covers 7 bases. The junction had 10 bases not matched to a gene; V was cut back by 6 bases and J by 2 bases. The CDR3 sequence is 15 residues long. From germline, CDR1 is DFQATT and CDR2 SNEGSKA (reference sequence).

The V gene is TRBV6-5, the J gene TRBJ2-7, with 9 nucleotides matching TRBD1. The CDR3 length is 15 residues. V was clipped by 2 bases and J by 6 bases; unmatched bases: 8. Germline V gene lookup returns CDR1 MNHEY and CDR2 SVGAGI. CDR3 protein: CASSYQGTGRSEQYF. Here the CDR3 DNA reads TGTGCCAGCAGTTACCAGGGGACAGGGAGGAGCGAGCAGTACTTC.

In this sample, this clonotype turned up a few times. The chain uses TRBV2 and TRBJ2-5; 15 bases fit TRBD2. Looked up from germline, CDR1 is SNHLY and CDR2 is FYNNEI. V was clipped by 6 bases and J by 1 base; unmatched bases: 3. The length of the CDR3 is 16 residues. The CDR3 reads CASRGLAGGSQETQYF. As DNA, the CDR3 is TGTGCCAGCAGGGGACTAGCGGGGGGCTCCCAAGAGACCCAGTACTTC.

In DNA form, the CDR3 reads TGTGCCAGTATTTTACAGGGGGCCCCAGGGGCCAACGTCCTGACTTTC. It yields the protein CASILQGAPGANVLTF. The chain is built from TRBV19 and TRBJ2-6; the match to TRBD1 covers 9 bases. Looked up from germline, CDR1 is LNHDA and CDR2 is SQIVND (reference sequence). This CDR3 is 16 amino acids long. The trim removed 7 bases at V and 4 bases at J, leaving 8 bases unmatched.

This clonotype was detected only once. The chain recombines TRBV5-6 with TRBJ2-5; tentative D call: TRBD2 (5 bases). The germline V gene has CDR1 SGHDT and CDR2 YYEEEE. CDR3 length: 12 residues. V shed 1 base and J shed 8 bases, with 9 bases lying between them. The CDR3 is CASSLWTGTQYF. CDR3 DNA: TGTGCCAGCAGCTTGTGGACTGGTACCCAGTACTTC.

This clonotype has just a few counts. V is TRBV7-2 and J is TRBJ1-1; perhaps TRBD1 as D (5 bases). Germline loops: CDR1 SGHTA, CDR2 FQGNSA. The CDR3 runs 14 residues. V was trimmed by 10 bases and J by 1 base, leaving 16 bases between them. Written as DNA, the CDR3 is TGTGCCACGGAACGGACACTTAAGAACACTGAAGCTTTCTTT. Translated: CATERTLKNTEAFF.